Described below is a single T cell receptor beta chain sequence and its context. The CDR3 consists of 15 residues. Unmatched junction bases numbered 4, after V lost 0 bases and J lost 5 bases. Germline assignment: CDR1 LGHNA and CDR2 YSLEER. How the authors handled the data: Estimation of nucleated cell counts relied on the amplification of reference gene primers. Assay: immunoSEQ multiplex PCR; the TCRdb copy retains only in-frame clones and omits some. The D gene and trimming were derived from the DNA, and the V and J assignments and clone size from that table. Seen here are about 260,000 clones, more than 75% observed once, and the top ten hold approximately 1.4%. This specimen belongs to a study of blood T cell repertoires in COVID-19. Background on the study: Researchers got acute and convalescent COVID-19 samples from the United States, Italy and Spain. T cells, B-cell-depleted T cells, or PBMCs provided the cDNA or gDNA that served as material.

Sequenced material: peripheral blood. The chain has TRBV4-3 and TRBJ1-1, with 9 bases aligning to TRBD1. The origin of this receptor is a middle-aged woman who had recovered from COVID-19. The DNA of the CDR3 is TGCGCCAGCAGCCAAGATGACAGGGGGAGGACTGAAGCTTTCTTT. Translating gives CASSQDDRGRTEAFF.